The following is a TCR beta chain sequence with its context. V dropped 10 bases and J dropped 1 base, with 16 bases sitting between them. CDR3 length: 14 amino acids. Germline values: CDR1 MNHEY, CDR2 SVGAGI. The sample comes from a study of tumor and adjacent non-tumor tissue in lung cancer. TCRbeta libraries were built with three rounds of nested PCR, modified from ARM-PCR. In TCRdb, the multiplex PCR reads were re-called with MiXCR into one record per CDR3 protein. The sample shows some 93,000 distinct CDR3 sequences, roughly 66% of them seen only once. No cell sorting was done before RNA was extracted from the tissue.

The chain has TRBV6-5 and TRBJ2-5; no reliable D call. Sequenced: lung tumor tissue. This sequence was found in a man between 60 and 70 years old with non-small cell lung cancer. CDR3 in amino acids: CANRYQPSQETQYF. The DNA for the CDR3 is TGTGCCAACAGATACCAACCTAGCCAAGAGACCCAGTACTTC.